A selection of T cell receptor beta chains follows, all from one sample in a study of CD4 and CD8 cells across lung adenocarcinoma regions. One entry per CDR3 protein results from TCRdb running MiXCR on the PCR reads. The table includes 9,500 to 12,000 distinct CDR3 sequences, about 55% detected once. Material: CD4+ T cells from the center of a lung tumor. Receptors were obtained from a male donor with lung adenocarcinoma. The CD4 and CD8 labels of this study may be unreliable. Each CDR3 is given with its conserved first and last residue. Fields, in order: D gene, clone size, CDR3 length, J gene, V gene, CDR3 DNA, CDR3 protein. A D gene is named only where the DNA matches it firmly. Where a row states a size, it is once, few, many or the class of an expanded clone; other rows omit it.

- | - | 16 | TRBJ2-2 | TRBV10-1 | TGCGCCAGCAGTGAGTCCCGCGCGGGAAGCACCGGGGAGCTGTTTTTT | CASSESRAGSTGELFF
TRBD2 | - | 14 | TRBJ2-4 | TRBV7-2 | TGTGCCAGCAGCTTAGGCGGGGGGGCCAACGTTCAGTCCTTC | CASSLGGGANVQSF
TRBD2 | - | 15 | TRBJ2-1 | TRBV10-1 | TGCGCCAACAGTGTTCGGGGCGGGGGGGGGGGTGAGCAGTTCTTC | CANSVRGGGGGEQFF
- | - | 15 | TRBJ2-3 | TRBV27 | TGTGCCAGCAGTTTCTTAGCGGTTAACCAAGATACGCAGTATTTC | CASSFLAVNQDTQYF
- | few | 14 | TRBJ2-1 | TRBV5-1 | TGCGCCAGCACGGCAATAGGGGGGAACAATGAGCAGTTCTTC | CASTAIGGNNEQFF
TRBD2 | once | 16 | TRBJ2-3 | TRBV7-2 | TGTGCCAGCAGCCCCTTTAGCGGGAGAAGCACAGATACGCAGTATTTT | CASSPFSGRSTDTQYF
- | - | 15 | TRBJ2-1 | TRBV6-1 | TGTGCCAGCCGAGACCTCCTTATTACCTACAATGAGCAGTTCTTC | CASRDLLITYNEQFF
- | - | 15 | TRBJ2-7 | TRBV6-1 | TGTGCCAGCAGTGAAGCCGGGTTCGGGGAGAACGAGCAGTACTTC | CASSEAGFGENEQYF
- | many | 11 | TRBJ2-1 | TRBV6-5 | TGTGCCAGCACTTTTTACAATGAGCAGTTCTTC | CASTFYNEQFF
- | - | 14 | TRBJ2-3 | TRBV6-1 | TGTGCCGGGCGCGGGGGCCGTGACAAAGAGACGCAGTATTTT | CAGRGGRDKETQYF
- | medium-sized | 15 | TRBJ1-3 | TRBV6-1 | TGTGCCAGCAGCGTCGACGGGGCCTCTGGAAACACCATATATTTT | CASSVDGASGNTIYF
- | few | 17 | TRBJ2-3 | TRBV11-2 | TGTGCCAGCAGCTCATTTTCCGGGACTGCACACACAGATACGCAGTATTTT | CASSSFSGTAHTDTQYF
- | many | 13 | TRBJ2-3 | TRBV6-1 | TGTGCCACCGAGACAAGCGGCACAGATACGCAGTATTTT | CATETSGTDTQYF
- | - | 15 | TRBJ2-5 | TRBV6-4 | TGTGCCAGCAGTAAAAATTCAGGGAATCAAGAGACCCAGTACTTC | CASSKNSGNQETQYF
- | few | 15 | TRBJ1-6 | TRBV4-1 | TGCGCCAGCAACTTTCTTTGGGACAAAGATTCACCCCTCCACTTT | CASNFLWDKDSPLHF
- | - | 13 | TRBJ2-3 | TRBV10-2 | TGCGCCAGCAGTGATGAGGGCGAGGACACTCAGTATTTC | CASSDEGEDTQYF
- | many | 13 | TRBJ2-7 | TRBV10-3 | TGTGCCATCAGTGAAAGCGGATTCAACGAGCAGTACTTC | CAISESGFNEQYF
- | - | 13 | TRBJ2-3 | TRBV27 | TGTGCCAGTCGGTGGGGGGGCAAAAACATTCAGTATTTT | CASRWGGKNIQYF
- | - | 15 | TRBJ2-4 | TRBV6-1 | TGTGCCAGCCCCGAGGGGCACAGTCCCAAAAATATTCAGTACTTT | CASPEGHSPKNIQYF
- | medium-sized | 16 | TRBJ2-3 | TRBV27 | TGTGCCAGCACGTCGAGGGAGGGGGGGCCTTGGGATACGCAGTATTTT | CASTSREGGPWDTQYF
TRBD2 | many | 14 | TRBJ2-1 | TRBV10-2 | TGCGCCAGCAAAGGGACTAGCAGGGCCAATGAGCAGTTCTTC | CASKGTSRANEQFF
- | - | 13 | TRBJ1-1 | TRBV4-1 | TGCGCCAGCAGCCAGACGAGGGGCACTGAAGCTTTCTTT | CASSQTRGTEAFF
TRBD2 | medium-sized | 13 | TRBJ2-7 | TRBV6-1 | TGTGCCAGTCAACTAGCGGATCACGACGAGCAGTACTTC | CASQLADHDEQYF
- | - | 15 | TRBJ2-3 | TRBV6-1 | TGTGCCAGCAGTGAGGGGAGTGGGGCCACAGACACTCAGTACTTT | CASSEGSGATDTQYF
TRBD1 | - | 16 | TRBJ1-1 | TRBV6-1 | TGTGCCAGCAGACCACTCCCTGGGACAGGACCCACTGAAGCTTTCTTT | CASRPLPGTGPTEAFF
- | few | 14 | TRBJ1-5 | TRBV15 | TGTGCCACCAGCAGGGGAGGCAGCAATCAGCCCCAGCATTTT | CATSRGGSNQPQHF
TRBD1 | - | 15 | TRBJ2-3 | TRBV11-3 | TGTGCCAGCAGCTTTCGGCAGGGGGCCACAGACACGCAGTACTTT | CASSFRQGATDTQYF
- | - | 13 | TRBJ2-2 | TRBV6-1 | TGTGCCAGCCAGTCCGTGAGCACAGAGACGCTGTTTTTT | CASQSVSTETLFF
- | - | 15 | TRBJ1-2 | TRBV27 | TGTGCCAGCAGTTTATCGGGGACGCTCGGGGGAGGCTACACCTTC | CASSLSGTLGGGYTF
- | - | 14 | TRBJ2-7 | TRBV7-2 | TGTGCCAGCAGCTTAGTTGTGGGCAAGTACGAGCAGTACTTC | CASSLVVGKYEQYF